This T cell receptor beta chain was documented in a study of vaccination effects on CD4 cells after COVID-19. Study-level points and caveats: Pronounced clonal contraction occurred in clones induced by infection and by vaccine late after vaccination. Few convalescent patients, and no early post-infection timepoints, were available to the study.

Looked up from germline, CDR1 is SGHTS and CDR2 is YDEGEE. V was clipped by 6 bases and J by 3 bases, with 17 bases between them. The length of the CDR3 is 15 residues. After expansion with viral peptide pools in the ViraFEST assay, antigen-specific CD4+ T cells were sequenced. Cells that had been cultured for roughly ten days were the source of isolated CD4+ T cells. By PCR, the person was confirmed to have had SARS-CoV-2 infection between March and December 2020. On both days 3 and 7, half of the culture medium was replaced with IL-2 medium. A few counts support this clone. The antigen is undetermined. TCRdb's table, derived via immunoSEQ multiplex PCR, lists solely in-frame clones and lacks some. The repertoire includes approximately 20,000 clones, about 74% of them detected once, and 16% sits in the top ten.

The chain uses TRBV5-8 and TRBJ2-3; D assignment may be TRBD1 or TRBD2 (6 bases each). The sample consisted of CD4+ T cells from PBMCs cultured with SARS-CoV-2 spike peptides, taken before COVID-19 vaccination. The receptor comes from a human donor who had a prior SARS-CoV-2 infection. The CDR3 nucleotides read TGTGCCAGCACCCGGGGGCTCGCCGCGACAGATACGCAGTATTTT. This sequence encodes CASTRGLAATDTQYF.